This passage covers 4 T cell receptor beta chains from one sample sequenced in a study of CD8 T cells in Susac syndrome. Roughly 0.45 to 1 ug RNA was reverse transcribed with random hexamers. TCRdb redid the calling of the immunoSEQ multiplex PCR reads with MiXCR, one entry per CDR3 protein. Counted here are about 300,000 distinct CDR3 sequences, approximately 85% occurring once; the ten biggest clones make up 0.21%. Source material: CD8+ T cells from PBMCs. The receptor source for this set is a human donor with multiple sclerosis.

The chain carries TRBV7-2 and TRBJ2-7; possibly TRBD1 or TRBD2 for D (5 bases each). This CDR3 contains 12 residues. Germline values: CDR1 SGHTA, CDR2 FQGNSA. V was trimmed by 4 bases and J by 7 bases, leaving 11 bases between them. The CDR3 sequence: CASSWGFGEQYF. The CDR3 coding sequence is TGTGCCAGCAGCTGGGGGTTTGGGGAGCAGTACTTC. The full variable domain, with the rest looked up from reference TRBV7-2 and TRBJ2-7, is GAGVSQSPSNKVTEKGKDVELRCDPISGHTALYWYRQSLGQGLEFLIYFQGNSAPDKSGLPSDRFSAERTGGSVSTLTIQRTQQEDSAVYLCASSWGFGEQYFGPGTRLTVT.

This clonotype came up once. This rearrangement joins TRBV28 to TRBJ2-7; D perhaps matches TRBD2 (5 bases). Germline CDR1 MDHEN, CDR2 SYDVKM. Trimming took 1 base from V and 2 from J, leaving 18 bases between them. This CDR3 region has 17 residues. CDR3 protein: CASSLLSRTGRPYEQYF. The CDR3 nucleotides read TGTGCCAGCAGTTTATTATCACGGACTGGAAGACCCTACGAGCAGTACTTC.

Here the CDR3 reads CASSQDFPITYNEQFF. CDR3 coding DNA: TGCGCCAGCAGCCAAGATTTCCCCATAACCTACAATGAGCAGTTCTTC. The V call is TRBV4-3, the J call TRBJ2-1; no firm D call. Germline V gene data show CDR1 as LGHNA and CDR2 as YSLEER. The V end lost 0 bases, the J end lost 2 bases, and 11 bases lay between the germline ends. This CDR3 is built from 16 residues.

V usage is TRBV6-4 and J usage is TRBJ1-1; 9 positions agree with TRBD1. The germline V gene encodes CDR1 MRHNA and CDR2 SNTAGT. This CDR3 comprises 15 residues. With V trimmed by 2 bases and J by 5 bases, 6 bases remained unmatched. The CDR3 loop reads CASSDTATGGTEAFF. CDR3 DNA sequence: TGTGCCAGCAGTGACACCGCGACAGGGGGGACTGAAGCTTTCTTT.